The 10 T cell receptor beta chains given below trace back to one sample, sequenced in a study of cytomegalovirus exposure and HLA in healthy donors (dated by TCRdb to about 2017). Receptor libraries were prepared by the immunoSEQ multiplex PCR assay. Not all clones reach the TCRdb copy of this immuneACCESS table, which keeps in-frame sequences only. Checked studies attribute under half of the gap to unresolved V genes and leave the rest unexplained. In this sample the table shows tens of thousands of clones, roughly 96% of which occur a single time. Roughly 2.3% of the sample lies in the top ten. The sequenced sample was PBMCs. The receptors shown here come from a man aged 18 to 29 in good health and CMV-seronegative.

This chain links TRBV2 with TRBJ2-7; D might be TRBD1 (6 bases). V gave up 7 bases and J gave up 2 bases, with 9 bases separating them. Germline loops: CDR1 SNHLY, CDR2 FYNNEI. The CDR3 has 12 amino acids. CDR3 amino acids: CASMRGTYEQYF. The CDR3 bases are TGTGCCAGCATGAGGGGGACCTACGAGCAGTACTTC.

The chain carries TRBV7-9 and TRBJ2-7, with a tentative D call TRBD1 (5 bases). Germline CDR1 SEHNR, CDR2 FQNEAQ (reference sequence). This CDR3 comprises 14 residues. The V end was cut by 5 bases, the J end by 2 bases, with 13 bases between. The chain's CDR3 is CASSETELTYEQYF. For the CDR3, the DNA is TGTGCCAGCAGCGAGACAGAGTTAACCTACGAGCAGTACTTC.

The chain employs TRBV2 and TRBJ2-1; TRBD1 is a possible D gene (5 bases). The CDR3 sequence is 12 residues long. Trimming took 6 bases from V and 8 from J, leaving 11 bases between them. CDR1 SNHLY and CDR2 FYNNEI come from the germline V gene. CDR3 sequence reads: CASRVWGDEQFF. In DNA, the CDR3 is TGTGCCAGCAGGGTGTGGGGCGATGAGCAGTTCTTC.

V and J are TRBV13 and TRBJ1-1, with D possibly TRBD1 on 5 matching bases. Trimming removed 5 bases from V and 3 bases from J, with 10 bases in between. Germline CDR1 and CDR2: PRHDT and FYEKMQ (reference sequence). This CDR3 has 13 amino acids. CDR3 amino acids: CASSTTVHTEAFF. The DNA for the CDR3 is TGTGCCAGCAGCACGACAGTTCACACTGAAGCTTTCTTT.

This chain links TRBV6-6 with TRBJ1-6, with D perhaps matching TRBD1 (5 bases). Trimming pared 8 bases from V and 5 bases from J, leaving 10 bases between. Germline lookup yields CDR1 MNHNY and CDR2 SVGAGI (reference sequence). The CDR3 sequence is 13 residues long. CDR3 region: CASRWGDNSPLHF. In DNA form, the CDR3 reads TGTGCCAGCCGATGGGGGGATAATTCACCCCTCCACTTT.

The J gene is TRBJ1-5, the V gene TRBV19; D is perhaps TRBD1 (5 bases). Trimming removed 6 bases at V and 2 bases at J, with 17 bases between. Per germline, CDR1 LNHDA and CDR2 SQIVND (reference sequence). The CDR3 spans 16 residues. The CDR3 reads CASRGFGQGGNQPQHF. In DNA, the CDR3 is TGTGCCAGTAGGGGGTTTGGTCAGGGCGGCAATCAGCCCCAGCATTTT. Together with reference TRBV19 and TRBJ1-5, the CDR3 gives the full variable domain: DGGITQSPKYLFRKEGQNVTLSCEQNLNHDAMYWYRQDPGQGLRLIYYSQIVNDFQKGDIAEGYSVSREKKESFPLTVTSAQKNPTAFYLCASRGFGQGGNQPQHFGDGTRLSIL.

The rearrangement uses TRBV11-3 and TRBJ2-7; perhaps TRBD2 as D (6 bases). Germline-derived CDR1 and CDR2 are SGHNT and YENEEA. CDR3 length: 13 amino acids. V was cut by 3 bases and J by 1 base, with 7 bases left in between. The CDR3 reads CASSFGTSYEQYF. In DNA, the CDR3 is TGTGCCAGCAGCTTCGGGACTTCCTACGAGCAGTACTTC.

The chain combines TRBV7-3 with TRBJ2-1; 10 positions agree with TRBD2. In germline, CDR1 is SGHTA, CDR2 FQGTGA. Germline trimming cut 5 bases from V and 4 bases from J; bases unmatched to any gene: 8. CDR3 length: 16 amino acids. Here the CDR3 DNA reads TGTGCCAGCAGCGGGGTGGGGACTAGCGAATACAATGAGCAGTTCTTC. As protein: CASSGVGTSEYNEQFF.

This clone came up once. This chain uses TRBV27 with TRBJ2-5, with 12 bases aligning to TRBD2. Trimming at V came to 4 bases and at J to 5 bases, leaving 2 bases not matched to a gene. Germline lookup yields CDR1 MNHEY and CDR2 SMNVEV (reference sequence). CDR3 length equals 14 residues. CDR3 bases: TGTGCCAGCAGTTCTAGCGGGAGGGGTGAGACCCAGTACTTC. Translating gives CASSSSGRGETQYF.

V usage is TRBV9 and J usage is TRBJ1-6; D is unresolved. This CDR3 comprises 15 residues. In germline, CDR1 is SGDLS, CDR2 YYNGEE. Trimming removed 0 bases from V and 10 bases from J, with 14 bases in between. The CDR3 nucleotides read TGTGCCAGCAGCGTAGTATCCGGGTTCGGCTCACCCCTCCACTTT. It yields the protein CASSVVSGFGSPLHF.